These T cell receptor beta chains were read from a single sample in a study of T cells in Graves' hyperthyroidism and ophthalmopathy. TCRdb analysed the multiplex PCR reads with MiXCR anew, one entry per CDR3 protein. Of 280,000 or so distinct CDR3 sequences in the sample, 20% to 30% were seen once. The sequenced material came from blood. The origin of the receptors is a man between 35 and 55 years old with Graves' hyperthyroidism that later progressed to Graves' ophthalmopathy. Both conserved end residues are part of each CDR3. The order of the fields is clone size, CDR3 length, J gene, V gene, D gene, CDR3 protein, CDR3 DNA. A D gene is named only where the DNA matches it firmly. Expanded clones are given a class, and other clones once, few, many or no size at all.

>many|15|TRBJ2-7|TRBV5-1|TRBD2
CASSKMGGSPYEQYF
TGCGCCAGCAGCAAAATGGGGGGGTCCCCTTACGAGCAGTACTTC
>many|14|TRBJ2-7|TRBV29-1|TRBD1
CSVETGTGSYEQYF
TGCAGCGTTGAAACCGGGACAGGGAGTTACGAGCAGTACTTC
>few|13|TRBJ2-2|TRBV6-1|.
CASRTLDTGELFF
TGTGCCAGCAGGACACTAGACACCGGGGAGCTGTTTTTT
>many|12|TRBJ2-5|TRBV12-3/TRBV12-4|.
CATAVAQETQYF
TGTGCCACCGCGGTGGCCCAAGAGACCCAGTACTTC
>many|17|TRBJ2-3|TRBV3-1|.
CASSQVASGGSTDTQYF
TGTGCCAGCAGCCAAGTGGCTAGTGGAGGGAGCACAGATACGCAGTATTTT
>many|13|TRBJ2-2|TRBV6-1|.
CASSDGHTGELFF
TGTGCCAGCAGTGACGGTCACACCGGGGAGCTGTTTTTT
>many|14|TRBJ2-7|TRBV6-5|.
CASSYFPGSDEQYF
TGTGCCAGCAGTTACTTTCCAGGGTCGGACGAGCAGTACTTC
>.|16|TRBJ2-7|TRBV2|TRBD2
CASSATGLAGMDEQYF
TGTGCCAGCAGTGCCACGGGACTAGCGGGAATGGACGAGCAGTACTTC
>many|13|TRBJ1-1|TRBV6-1|.
CASSVVMNTEAFF
TGTGCCAGCAGTGTTGTCATGAACACTGAAGCTTTCTTT
>.|21|TRBJ1-5|TRBV6-2/TRBV6-3|TRBD1
CASSYGPVRGTGLLSNQPQHF
TGTGCCAGCAGTTACGGACCGGTTAGGGGGACAGGGCTTCTTAGCAATCAGCCCCAGCATTTT
>many|17|TRBJ2-5|TRBV7-6|.
CASSLGLAALGGETQYF
TGTGCCAGCAGCTTAGGACTAGCTGCACTAGGGGGAGAGACCCAGTACTTC
>many|13|TRBJ2-5|TRBV20-1|.
CSARDFGGETQYF
TGCAGTGCTAGGGATTTTGGCGGGGAGACCCAGTACTTC
>.|16|TRBJ2-5|TRBV11-2|.
CASSFSRRGRQETQYF
TGTGCCAGCAGCTTTTCTCGCAGGGGACGTCAAGAGACCCAGTACTTC
>many|18|TRBJ2-5|TRBV4-2|TRBD2
CASSQVRVLAGVRETQYF
TGTGCCAGCAGCCAAGTCAGGGTGCTAGCGGGAGTTCGGGAGACCCAGTACTTC
>many|14|TRBJ1-1|TRBV30|.
CAWERTTGGTEAFF
TGTGCCTGGGAGAGAACTACCGGCGGGACTGAAGCTTTCTTT
>many|18|TRBJ2-6|TRBV15|.
CATSRGGTANSGANVLTF
TGTGCCACCAGCAGAGGCGGAACGGCAAACTCTGGGGCCAACGTCCTGACTTTC